This T cell receptor (beta chain) stems from a study of blood T cell repertoires in COVID-19. Study details: COVID-19 samples from acute and convalescent phases originated in the United States, Italy and Spain. Sources were T cells, B-cell-depleted T cells, or PBMCs; the material itself was cDNA or gDNA.

Original data processing: Reference gene primer amplification gave estimated nucleated cell counts. Method: immunoSEQ multiplex PCR; TCRdb's copy keeps in-frame clones and lacks some. V and J calls and clone size are copied from that table; D and trimming were computed from the DNA. The table has fewer than 150,000 clones, roughly 80% seen once. With 3 bases removed from V and 0 bases from J, the gap between germline ends came to 15 bases. The CDR3 consists of 17 residues. The chain employs TRBV23-1 and TRBJ1-5; TRBD1 might be the D (6 bases). Being an ORF, TRBV23-1 has a function that is uncertain. Sequencing input: peripheral blood. This TCR was recovered from a woman in her 50s with acute or convalescent COVID-19. CDR3 amino acids: CASSHYDRYYSNQPQHF. CDR3 in DNA: TGCGCCAGCAGTCATTACGACAGGTATTATAGCAATCAGCCCCAGCATTTT.